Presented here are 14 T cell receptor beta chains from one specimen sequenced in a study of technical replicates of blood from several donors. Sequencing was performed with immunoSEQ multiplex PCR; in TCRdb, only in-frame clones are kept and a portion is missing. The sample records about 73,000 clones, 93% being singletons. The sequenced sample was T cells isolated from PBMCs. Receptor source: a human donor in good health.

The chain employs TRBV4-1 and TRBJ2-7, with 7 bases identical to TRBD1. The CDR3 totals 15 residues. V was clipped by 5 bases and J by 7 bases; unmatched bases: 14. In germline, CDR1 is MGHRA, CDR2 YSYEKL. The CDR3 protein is CASSTTGDGYEEQYF. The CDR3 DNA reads TGCGCCAGCAGCACTACAGGGGACGGGTACGAGGAGCAGTACTTC.

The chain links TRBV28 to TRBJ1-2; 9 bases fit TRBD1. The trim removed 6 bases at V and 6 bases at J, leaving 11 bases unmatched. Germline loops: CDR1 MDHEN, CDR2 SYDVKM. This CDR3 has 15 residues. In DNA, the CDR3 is TGTGCCAGCAGGACTACCGGGACAGGGAACGATGGCTACACCTTC. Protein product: CASRTTGTGNDGYTF.

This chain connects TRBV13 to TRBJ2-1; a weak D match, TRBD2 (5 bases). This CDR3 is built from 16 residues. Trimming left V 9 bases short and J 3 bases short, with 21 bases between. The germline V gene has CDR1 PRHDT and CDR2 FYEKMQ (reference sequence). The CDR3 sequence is CASSRVLERSYNEQFF. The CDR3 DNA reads TGTGCCAGTTCCCGAGTGTTGGAGCGGAGCTACAATGAGCAGTTCTTC.

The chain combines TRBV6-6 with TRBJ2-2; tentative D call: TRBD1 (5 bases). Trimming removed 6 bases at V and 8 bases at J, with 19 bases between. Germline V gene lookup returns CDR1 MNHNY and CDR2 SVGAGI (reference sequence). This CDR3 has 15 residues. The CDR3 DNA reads TGTGCCAGCAGCGAGACAGTTTTCGTTGGGGGGGAGCTGTTTTTT. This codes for CASSETVFVGGELFF.

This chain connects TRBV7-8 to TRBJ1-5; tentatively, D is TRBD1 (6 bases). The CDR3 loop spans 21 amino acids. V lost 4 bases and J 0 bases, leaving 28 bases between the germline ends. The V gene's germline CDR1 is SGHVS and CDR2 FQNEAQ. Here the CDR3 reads CASSWMARRGRWRNSNQPQHF. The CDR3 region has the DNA TGTGCCAGCAGCTGGATGGCCCGCAGGGGCCGATGGAGGAATAGCAATCAGCCCCAGCATTTT.

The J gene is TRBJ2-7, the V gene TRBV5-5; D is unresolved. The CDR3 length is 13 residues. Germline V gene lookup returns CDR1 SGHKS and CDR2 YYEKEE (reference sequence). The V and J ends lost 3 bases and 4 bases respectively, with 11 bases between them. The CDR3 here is CASSYTPSYEQYF. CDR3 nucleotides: TGTGCCAGCAGCTACACCCCAAGTTACGAGCAGTACTTC.

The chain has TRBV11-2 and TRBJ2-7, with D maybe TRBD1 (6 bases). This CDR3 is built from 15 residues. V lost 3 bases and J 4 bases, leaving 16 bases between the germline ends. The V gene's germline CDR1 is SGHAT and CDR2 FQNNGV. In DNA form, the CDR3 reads TGTGCCAGCAGCTTCGGACAGCCGGCAGGGTACGAGCAGTACTTC. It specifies CASSFGQPAGYEQYF.

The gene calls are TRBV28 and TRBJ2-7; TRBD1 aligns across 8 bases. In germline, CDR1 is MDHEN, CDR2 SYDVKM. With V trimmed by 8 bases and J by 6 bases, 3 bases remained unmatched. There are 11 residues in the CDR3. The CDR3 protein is CASGQGREQYF. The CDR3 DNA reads TGTGCCAGCGGACAGGGTCGCGAGCAGTACTTC.

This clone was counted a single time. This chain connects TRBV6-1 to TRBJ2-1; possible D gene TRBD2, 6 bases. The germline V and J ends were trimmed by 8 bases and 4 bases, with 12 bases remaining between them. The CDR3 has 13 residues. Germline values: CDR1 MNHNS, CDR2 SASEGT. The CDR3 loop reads CASEGLQYNEQFF. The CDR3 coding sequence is TGTGCCAGCGAAGGACTACAATACAATGAGCAGTTCTTC.

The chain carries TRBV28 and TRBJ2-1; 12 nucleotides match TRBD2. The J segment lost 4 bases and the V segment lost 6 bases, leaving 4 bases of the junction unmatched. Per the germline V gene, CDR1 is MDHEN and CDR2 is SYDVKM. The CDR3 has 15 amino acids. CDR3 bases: TGTGCCAGCAGCTCCGGACTAGCGGGGTACAATGAGCAGTTCTTC. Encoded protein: CASSSGLAGYNEQFF.

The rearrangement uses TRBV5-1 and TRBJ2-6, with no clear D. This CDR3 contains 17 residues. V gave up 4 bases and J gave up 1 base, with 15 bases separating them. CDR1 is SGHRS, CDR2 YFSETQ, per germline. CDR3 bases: TGCGCCAGCAGCCCGGATCTTCGGGTGTCTGGGGCCAACGTCCTGACTTTC. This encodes CASSPDLRVSGANVLTF.

CDR3 bases: TGTGCCTGGAGTGGGGCACAGGGGCGGGCGGCCCAGCATTTT. Translation: CAWSGAQGRAAQHF. The chain recombines TRBV30 with TRBJ1-5; 7 nucleotides align to TRBD1. CDR3 size: 14 residues. J lost 11 bases, V lost 1 base, and 11 bases had no gene match. Germline CDR1 is GTSNPN and CDR2 is SVGIG (reference sequence).

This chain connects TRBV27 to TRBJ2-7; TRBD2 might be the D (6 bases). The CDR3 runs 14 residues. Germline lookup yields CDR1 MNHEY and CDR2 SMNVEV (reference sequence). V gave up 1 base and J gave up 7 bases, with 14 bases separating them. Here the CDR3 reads CASSLYLVAGEQYF. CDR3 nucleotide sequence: TGTGCCAGCAGTTTATACCTAGTTGCGGGGGAGCAGTACTTC.

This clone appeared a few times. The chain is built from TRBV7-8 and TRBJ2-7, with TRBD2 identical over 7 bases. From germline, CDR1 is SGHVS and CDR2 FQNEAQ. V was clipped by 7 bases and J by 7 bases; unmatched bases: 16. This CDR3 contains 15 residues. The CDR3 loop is CASTHSGLLDEEQYF. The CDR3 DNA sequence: TGTGCCAGCACCCACTCGGGACTACTGGATGAGGAGCAGTACTTC.